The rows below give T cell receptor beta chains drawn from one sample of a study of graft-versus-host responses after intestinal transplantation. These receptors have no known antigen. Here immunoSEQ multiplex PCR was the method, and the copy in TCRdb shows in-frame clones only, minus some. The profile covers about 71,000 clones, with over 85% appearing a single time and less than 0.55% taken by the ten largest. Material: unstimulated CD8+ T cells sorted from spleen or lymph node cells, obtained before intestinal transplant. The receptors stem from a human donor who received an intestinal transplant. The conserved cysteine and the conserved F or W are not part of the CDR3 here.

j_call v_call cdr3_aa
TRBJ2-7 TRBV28 ASSFATSNYEQY
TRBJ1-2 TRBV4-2 ASSQDGGGWENQVIYGYT
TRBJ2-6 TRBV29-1 SVQGRSGANVLT
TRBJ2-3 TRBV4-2 ASSQDLARERTDTQY
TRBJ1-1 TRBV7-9 ASSLSNTEAF
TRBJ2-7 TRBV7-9 ASRGGEEEQY
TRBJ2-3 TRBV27 ASSSLRAVDTQY
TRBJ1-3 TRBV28 ASKRQGGGNTIY
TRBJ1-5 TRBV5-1 ASSLKIRGLYQPQH
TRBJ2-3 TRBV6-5 ASSYYAGTDTQY
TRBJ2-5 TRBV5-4 ASSSPSETQY
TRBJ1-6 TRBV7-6 ASSPDRDSSFSYNSPLH
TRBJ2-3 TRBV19 ASSILATDTQY
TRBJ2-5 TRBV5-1 ASTQVGETQY
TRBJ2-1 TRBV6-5 ASTKAGGHYNEQF
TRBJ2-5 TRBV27 ASSLGGAETQY
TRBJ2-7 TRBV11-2 ASILGLASGEQY
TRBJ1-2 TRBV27 ASRWAPGNYGYT
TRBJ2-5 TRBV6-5 ASSFTGTGEETQY
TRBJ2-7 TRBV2 ASSEKIDRYPYEQY
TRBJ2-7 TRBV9 ASSVGGQAYEQY
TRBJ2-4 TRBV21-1 ASSKAVRGLGNIQY
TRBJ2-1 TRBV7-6 ASSFPAGTSGNEQF
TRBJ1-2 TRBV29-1 SVFPSSYGYT
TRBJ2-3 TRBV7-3 ASSLSGGTDTQY
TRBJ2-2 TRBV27 ASSHRTRGAGTGELF
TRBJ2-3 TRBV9 ASSAFGEADTQY
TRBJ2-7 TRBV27 ASRGHESYEQY
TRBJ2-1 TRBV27 ASSLSEGPPGYNEQF
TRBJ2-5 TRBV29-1 SGDIGETQY
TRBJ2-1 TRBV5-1 ASSGTSGEQF
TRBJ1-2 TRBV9 ASSDYEWDRGYGYT
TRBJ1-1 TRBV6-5 ASSLIQGTNTEAF
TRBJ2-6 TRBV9 ASSVAGSSGANVLT
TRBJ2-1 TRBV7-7 ASSPLTSGSHNEQF
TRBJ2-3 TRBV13 ASSLGGEGDTQY
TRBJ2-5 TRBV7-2 ASQGVLRGLGETQY